These 14 T cell receptor beta chains originate from one sample sequenced in a study of cytomegalovirus exposure and HLA in healthy donors. PCR employed 60 Vbeta and 13 Jbeta primers. Some clones are missing from TCRdb's copy, which holds only in-frame ones; the method was immunoSEQ multiplex PCR. The repertoire includes some 150,000 clones, around three quarters of them detected once, and 6.5% to 8% sits in the top ten. Sequenced: PBMCs. The receptors originated from a woman between 35 and 50 years old in good health and CMV-seropositive.

This clone showed up just once. The chain carries TRBV28 and TRBJ1-3; D is unresolved. The CDR3 length is 14 residues. With 7 bases removed from V and 0 bases from J, the gap between germline ends came to 10 bases. From germline, CDR1 is MDHEN and CDR2 SYDVKM. The CDR3 DNA reads as TGTGCCAGCAAAGGAGTCAGCTCTGGAAACACCATATATTTT. It yields the protein CASKGVSSGNTIYF. Variable domain in full (rest from reference TRBV28 and TRBJ1-3): DVKVTQSSRYLVKRTGEKVFLECVQDMDHENMFWYRQDPGLGLRLIYFSYDVKMKEKGDIPEGYSVSREKKERFSLILESASTNQTSMYLCASKGVSSGNTIYFGEGSWLTVV.

This clone was seen just once. The chain links TRBV2 to TRBJ2-7; 9 bases map to TRBD1. V was clipped by 6 bases and J by 6 bases; unmatched bases: 3. Germline V gives CDR1 SNHLY, CDR2 FYNNEI. This CDR3 is built from 12 residues. The CDR3 region is CASRQGAREQYF. The CDR3 DNA reads TGTGCCAGCAGACAGGGGGCTCGCGAGCAGTACTTC.

The J gene is TRBJ1-5, the V gene TRBV7-9; 9 nucleotides line up with TRBD1. This CDR3 is built from 14 residues. The germline CDR1 and CDR2 sequences are SEHNR and FQNEAQ (reference sequence). In nucleotides, the CDR3 is TGTGCAGTGACAGGGGGAAATTCGGATCAGCCCCAGCATTTT. This gives the protein CAVTGGNSDQPQHF.

The chain has TRBV15 and TRBJ2-4, with 8 bases matching TRBD1. The CDR3 is 15 residues long. With 1 base clipped from V and 6 bases from J, the junction kept 5 bases outside the gene matches. Germline lookup yields CDR1 LNHNV and CDR2 YYDKDF (reference sequence). CDR3 nucleotides: TGTGCCACCAGCAGAGCCGGAGACAGGGGAAACATTCAGTACTTC. Its protein product is CATSRAGDRGNIQYF. Based on the CDR3 plus reference TRBV15 and TRBJ2-4, the full variable domain is DAMVIQNPRYQVTQFGKPVTLSCSQTLNHNVMYWYQQKSSQAPKLLFHYYDKDFNNEADTPDNFQSRRPNTSFCFLDIRSPGLGDTAMYLCATSRAGDRGNIQYFGAGTRLSVL.

The chain is built from TRBV6-4 and TRBJ1-6; tentatively, D is TRBD1 (6 bases). V was shortened by 0 bases and J by 7 bases, with 10 bases between the two germline ends. In germline, CDR1 is MRHNA, CDR2 SNTAGT. The CDR3 runs 15 residues. Written as DNA, the CDR3 is TGTGCCAGCAGTGACTCGGGGGCTTGGAATTCACCCCTCCACTTT. Translation: CASSDSGAWNSPLHF.

Only one count was recorded for this clone. CDR3 sequence reads: CASSRDSKGNAEAFF. The CDR3 DNA reads TGTGCCAGCAGTAGGGACAGTAAAGGTAACGCTGAAGCTTTCTTT. V and J are TRBV6-6 and TRBJ1-1; 7 nucleotides align to TRBD1. V was pared by 5 bases and J by 6 bases, with 12 bases of the junction left unmatched. The CDR3 has 15 amino acids. Looked up from germline, CDR1 is MNHNY and CDR2 is SVGAGI (reference sequence).

V usage is TRBV11-2 and J usage is TRBJ1-1; the D is unclear. Trimming removed 1 base from V and 9 bases from J, with 9 bases in between. CDR1 is SGHAT and CDR2 is FQNNGV in the germline V gene. The CDR3 totals 12 residues. CDR3 sequence: CASSLAREKAFF. CDR3 DNA sequence: TGTGCCAGCAGCTTAGCCCGGGAGAAAGCTTTCTTT.

This clone showed up just a few times. The genes are TRBV7-3 and TRBJ2-1; 7 nucleotides align to TRBD2. J was trimmed by 4 bases and V by 5 bases; bases with no gene match: 8. The CDR3 contains 15 residues. Germline V gives CDR1 SGHTA, CDR2 FQGTGA. The CDR3 DNA is TGTGCCAGCAGCGCTGGCGGCGGGGGATACAATGAGCAGTTCTTC. It encodes CASSAGGGGYNEQFF.

This rearrangement joins TRBV5-4 to TRBJ1-3; possibly TRBD1 for D (5 bases). The V gene's germline CDR1 is SGHNT and CDR2 YYREEE (reference sequence). Trimming stripped 7 bases from V and 1 base from J, with 6 bases between. CDR3 length equals 12 residues. In DNA form, the CDR3 reads TGTGCCAGCCAGGGATCTGGAAACACCATATATTTT. This codes for CASQGSGNTIYF.

The V and J genes are TRBV6-1 and TRBJ1-6, with D tentatively TRBD1 (6 bases). The CDR3 runs 14 residues. Germline V lookup: CDR1 MNHNS, CDR2 SASEGT. V was trimmed by 4 bases and J by 4 bases, leaving 8 bases between them. The DNA of the CDR3 is TGTGCCAGCAGTGGGGACACGTATAATTCACCCCTCCACTTT. Protein product: CASSGDTYNSPLHF.

Here the CDR3 reads CASSGARAPDSPLHF. DNA for the CDR3: TGTGCCAGCAGTGGGGCCAGGGCTCCTGATTCACCCCTCCACTTT. The rearrangement links TRBV6-1 to TRBJ1-6, with D perhaps matching TRBD1 (5 bases). The V end lost 4 bases, the J end lost 8 bases, and 15 bases lay between the germline ends. Germline CDR1 and CDR2: MNHNS and SASEGT. This CDR3 comprises 15 residues.

The chain joins TRBV19 to TRBJ1-4; possible D gene TRBD1, 5 bases. Germline V gene data show CDR1 as LNHDA and CDR2 as SQIVND (reference sequence). The V end was cut by 5 bases, the J end by 7 bases, with 14 bases between. CDR3 size: 14 residues. CDR3 sequence: CASSWGGKAEKLFF. The CDR3 DNA sequence: TGTGCCAGTAGTTGGGGGGGGAAGGCTGAAAAACTGTTTTTT.

The DNA of the CDR3 is TGTGCCAGCAGCGCTTTGGGGGGGGCGAACACTGAAGCTTTCTTT. Amino acids: CASSALGGANTEAFF. This rearrangement joins TRBV7-3 to TRBJ1-1; maybe TRBD1 (6 bases). The germline V gene has CDR1 SGHTA and CDR2 FQGTGA. V lost 5 bases, J lost 1 base, and 14 bases lay in between. The CDR3 covers 15 residues.

V usage is TRBV4-2 and J usage is TRBJ2-1, with TRBD2 identical over 11 bases. The CDR3 is 18 residues long. Germline V gene sequence: CDR1 LGHNA, CDR2 YNFKEQ. The J segment lost 0 bases and the V segment lost 1 base, leaving 5 bases of the junction unmatched. The CDR3 protein is CASSQGLAGTASYNEQFF. For the CDR3, the DNA is TGTGCCAGCAGCCAAGGACTAGCGGGGACCGCCTCCTACAATGAGCAGTTCTTC.